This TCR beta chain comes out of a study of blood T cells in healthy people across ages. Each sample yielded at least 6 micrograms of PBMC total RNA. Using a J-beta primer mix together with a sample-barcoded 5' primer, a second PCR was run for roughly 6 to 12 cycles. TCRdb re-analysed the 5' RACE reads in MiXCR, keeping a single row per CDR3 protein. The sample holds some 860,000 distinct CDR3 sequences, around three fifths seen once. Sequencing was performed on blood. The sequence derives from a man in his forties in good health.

The CDR3, as DNA: TGTGCCAGCAGGGGGGACAGGGGTGATGGCTACACCTTC. Translated, it gives CASRGDRGDGYTF. V gene TRBV2 combines with J gene TRBJ1-2; 10 nucleotides agree with TRBD1. The J segment lost 6 bases and the V segment lost 6 bases, leaving 4 bases of the junction unmatched. Per the germline V gene, CDR1 is SNHLY and CDR2 is FYNNEI. The CDR3 consists of 13 residues. Combining the CDR3 with reference TRBV2 and TRBJ1-2 gives the whole variable domain EPEVTQTPSHQVTQMGQEVILRCVPISNHLYFYWYRQILGQKVEFLVSFYNNEISEKSEIFDDQFSVERPDGSNFTLKIRSTKLEDSAMYFCASRGDRGDGYTFGSGTRLTVV.